This TCR beta chain was profiled in a study of shared clonotypes between healthy human individuals. Study context: Donor composition was two women and three men, aged 18 to 49. CD4 naive cells filled three plates per donor, CD4 memory three, CD8 naive two and CD8 memory one.

Looked up from germline, CDR1 is LNHNV and CDR2 is YYDKDF (reference sequence). V was cut by 1 base and J by 2 bases, with 6 bases left in between. The CDR3 is 13 amino acids. Profiled with immunoSEQ multiplex PCR; TCRdb holds only in-frame clones, not every one. The profile shows 150,000 to 200,000 clones, just under 95% of them singletons. Sample: naive CD4+ T cells sorted from blood. Regarding subset: CD45RA+ positively selected. The chain couples TRBV15 to TRBJ2-7; D may be TRBD1 or TRBD2 (5 bases each). The receptor was derived from a woman under 40 in good health. CDR3: CATSRGGTYEQYF. The CDR3 nucleotides read TGTGCCACCAGCAGAGGGGGGACCTACGAGCAGTACTTC.